Shown below are 11 T cell receptor beta chains from a single sample sequenced in a study of early T cells in non-severe SARS-CoV-2 infection. TCRdb fed the 5' RACE reads into MiXCR, producing one record per CDR3 protein. The profile covers tens of thousands of distinct CDR3 sequences, with 13% appearing a single time and approximately 9.4% taken by the ten largest. The sample was whole blood, taken at baseline. The receptor source for this set is an adult who was a healthcare worker with PCR-confirmed SARS-CoV-2 infection or an uninfected control (not recorded which).

This clonotype was detected only a few times. The chain has TRBV7-9 and TRBJ2-5; D uncertain. This CDR3 is built from 15 residues. Per germline, CDR1 SEHNR and CDR2 FQNEAQ (reference sequence). V dropped 1 base and J dropped 2 bases, with 11 bases sitting between them. The CDR3 DNA follows: TGTGCCAGCAGCTTAGGGGCGTACGAGCAAGAGACCCAGTACTTC. Amino acids: CASSLGAYEQETQYF.

This clonotype was seen many times. The chain couples TRBV11-3 to TRBJ2-7, with D tentatively TRBD1 (5 bases). This CDR3 region has 14 residues. V shed 6 bases and J shed 2 bases, with 14 bases lying between them. Germline V CDR1 and CDR2: SGHNT, YENEEA. The CDR3 DNA follows: TGTGCCAGCAGTCCAACAGGCCCCGCCTACGAGCAGTACTTC. This encodes CASSPTGPAYEQYF.

The rearrangement links TRBV20-1 to TRBJ2-5; D may correspond to TRBD1 or TRBD2 (5 bases each). The CDR3 loop spans 17 amino acids. V was trimmed by 4 bases and J by 4 bases, leaving 25 bases between them. The germline V gene encodes CDR1 DFQATT and CDR2 SNEGSKA (reference sequence). The CDR3 DNA is TGCAGTGCTACTAAAGTGGGCCTCCCTCCTGGGGGAGAGACCCAGTACTTC. Translation gives CSATKVGLPPGGETQYF.

This clonotype was observed a few times. The genes are TRBV11-3 and TRBJ2-5, with D perhaps matching TRBD1 or TRBD2 (5 bases each). Germline-derived CDR1 and CDR2 are SGHNT and YENEEA. The CDR3 sequence is 15 residues long. Deletions cut 4 bases from V and 1 base from J, with 13 bases between. CDR3 loop: CASSSGTGIQETQYF. CDR3 bases: TGTGCCAGCAGCTCCGGGACCGGAATCCAAGAGACCCAGTACTTC.

The chain carries TRBV5-6 and TRBJ1-3, with D tentatively TRBD1 (5 bases). There are 15 residues in the CDR3. Trimming left V 2 bases short and J 0 bases short, with 9 bases between. The V gene's germline CDR1 is SGHDT and CDR2 YYEEEE. DNA for the CDR3: TGTGCCAGCAGCTTCCGGGGCACCTCTGGAAACACCATATATTTT. Amino acid sequence: CASSFRGTSGNTIYF.

This clonotype was counted between two and nine times. The rearrangement uses TRBV12-3 or TRBV12-4 and TRBJ2-3, with D unresolved. Trimming removed 6 bases from V and 3 bases from J, with 13 bases in between. The CDR3 is 14 amino acids. DNA for the CDR3: TGTGCCAGCAGCCGGTCCTTTGGAACAGATACGCAGTATTTT. Translating gives CASSRSFGTDTQYF.

This clonotype appeared a few times. The CDR3 protein is CASALELFEQYF. DNA for the CDR3: TGTGCCAGCGCTTTGGAGCTTTTCGAGCAGTACTTC. The chain employs TRBV7-9 and TRBJ2-7; D remains unclear. Germline loops: CDR1 SEHNR, CDR2 FQNEAQ (reference sequence). The CDR3 runs to 12 residues. V gave up 8 bases and J gave up 6 bases, with 14 bases separating them.

This clonotype appeared a few times. The rearrangement joins TRBV19 to TRBJ2-1, with D uncertain. Trimming pared 1 base from V and 3 bases from J, leaving 13 bases between. CDR1 is LNHDA and CDR2 is SQIVND in the germline V gene (reference sequence). This CDR3 comprises 16 residues. This CDR3 is CASSIGSPPLYNEQFF. CDR3 DNA: TGTGCCAGTAGTATAGGTTCTCCCCCGCTCTACAATGAGCAGTTCTTC.

This clonotype has just a few counts. V gene TRBV6-6 combines with J gene TRBJ2-3; D is unresolved. V lost 4 bases to trimming and J lost 3 bases, with 14 bases between them. Germline-derived CDR1 and CDR2 are MNHNY and SVGAGI (reference sequence). The CDR3 is made up of 15 amino acids. CDR3 protein: CASSSTGIVTDTQYF. The DNA for the CDR3 is TGTGCCAGCAGTTCGACGGGTATAGTTACAGATACGCAGTATTTT.

This chain links TRBV11-1 with TRBJ1-1; D is unresolved. This CDR3 comprises 15 residues. Trimming removed 3 bases from V and 1 base from J, with 12 bases in between. Germline V gives CDR1 SGHAT, CDR2 FQDESV (reference sequence). The DNA for the CDR3 is TGTGCCAGCAGCTTTCACGGCCCCACGAACACTGAAGCTTTCTTT. Translating it yields CASSFHGPTNTEAFF.

In its sample, this clonotype was seen many times. The chain links TRBV7-2 to TRBJ1-6; no firm D call. This CDR3 is built from 14 residues. In germline, CDR1 is SGHTA, CDR2 FQGNSA. V lost 6 bases and J lost 6, with 12 bases in between. The CDR3 DNA reads TGTGCCAGCAGGGACGGGCTCTTTAATTCACCCCTCCACTTT. It specifies CASRDGLFNSPLHF.